Presented here are 13 T cell receptor beta chains from one specimen sequenced in a study of cytomegalovirus exposure and HLA in healthy donors. This PCR relied on a set of 60 Vbeta primers and 13 Jbeta primers. Assay used: immunoSEQ multiplex PCR; TCRdb lists only in-frame clones, some missing. The table lists over 50,000 clones, roughly 80% of them singletons. Material for sequencing was PBMCs. Source of these receptors: a man in his forties in good health and CMV-seronegative.

In this sample, this clone turned up once. The chain is built from TRBV28 and TRBJ1-6; 9 nucleotides match TRBD1. Germline V lookup: CDR1 MDHEN, CDR2 SYDVKM. With 3 bases clipped from V and 10 bases from J, the junction kept 7 bases outside the gene matches. The CDR3 has 15 amino acids. This CDR3 is CASSFPGQGYSPLHF. CDR3 nucleotides: TGTGCCAGCAGTTTCCCCGGACAGGGGTACTCACCCCTCCACTTT.

This clone was seen once. The chain recombines TRBV10-2 with TRBJ2-7, with 7 bases matching TRBD2. Germline V lookup: CDR1 WSHSY, CDR2 SAAADI. The CDR3 sequence is 15 residues long. The trim removed 0 bases at V and 3 bases at J, leaving 5 bases unmatched. This CDR3 reads CASSESRGSYYEQYF. CDR3 bases: TGCGCCAGCAGTGAGTCGCGGGGGTCCTACTACGAGCAGTACTTC.

Written as DNA, the CDR3 is TGTGCCACGAACCCCCAACGAGGGGGCACCTACGAGCAGTACTTC. It encodes CATNPQRGGTYEQYF. This rearrangement joins TRBV2 to TRBJ2-5; 7 bases are a match to TRBD1. The J call is in doubt because the DNA end fits TRBJ2-7 better. The germline V gene encodes CDR1 SNHLY and CDR2 FYNNEI. The CDR3 loop spans 15 amino acids.

V gene TRBV30 combines with J gene TRBJ2-7; D may be TRBD2 (5 bases). In germline, CDR1 is GTSNPN, CDR2 SVGIG (reference sequence). CDR3 size: 13 residues. The ends were cut back, 0 bases at V and 4 bases at J, with 10 bases in the middle. The CDR3 sequence is CAWSVHGVYEQYF. Here the CDR3 DNA reads TGTGCCTGGAGTGTACACGGGGTTTACGAGCAGTACTTC.

About this clone itself: One junction end disagrees with the germline gene, perhaps due to a read error. The chain couples TRBV10-3 to TRBJ2-1; 9 bases align to TRBD1. Germline loops: CDR1 ENHRY, CDR2 SYGVKD. This CDR3 has 18 residues. CDR3 protein: CAISETGGFRAPYSEQFF. Here the CDR3 DNA reads TGTGCCATCAGTGAGACAGGGGGCTTTCGGGCGCCTTACAGTGAGCAGTTCTTC.

This clone is classed as medium-sized. The CDR3 reads CASSRGQRNEKLFF. CDR3 DNA: TGTGCCAGCAGCCGGGGACAGCGTAATGAAAAACTGTTTTTT. This chain links TRBV5-4 with TRBJ1-4; the match to TRBD1 covers 7 bases. CDR1 SGHNT and CDR2 YYREEE come from the germline V gene (reference sequence). The CDR3 has 14 amino acids. The V gene end was trimmed by 4 bases and the J gene end by 4 bases; junction bases not matched to a gene: 4.

The chain joins TRBV30 to TRBJ1-1; 8 bases align to TRBD1. V dropped 4 bases and J dropped 1; count of bases not matched to a gene: 2. Germline V CDR1 and CDR2: GTSNPN, SVGIG (reference sequence). This CDR3 contains 13 residues. CDR3 sequence: CAWTDRANTEAFF. The CDR3 nucleotides read TGTGCCTGGACGGACAGGGCGAACACTGAAGCTTTCTTT.

V usage is TRBV19 and J usage is TRBJ1-4; TRBD1 aligns across 9 bases. The CDR3 length is 15 residues. V dropped 4 bases and J dropped 8; count of bases not matched to a gene: 8. Germline V lookup: CDR1 LNHDA, CDR2 SQIVND (reference sequence). This CDR3 is CASSRPGQGSEKLFF. DNA for the CDR3: TGTGCCAGTAGTAGGCCGGGACAGGGAAGCGAAAAACTGTTTTTT.

The chain links TRBV7-8 to TRBJ2-6; D is undetermined. Germline CDR1 is SGHVS and CDR2 is FQNEAQ. V was pared by 6 bases and J by 3 bases, with 6 bases between. This CDR3 contains 13 residues. The CDR3 spells CASRLRGANVLTF. The CDR3 DNA is TGTGCCAGCAGATTACGTGGGGCCAACGTCCTGACTTTC.

This chain joins TRBV13 and TRBJ1-4; 7 bases line up with TRBD1. J lost 4 bases, V lost 6 bases, and 8 bases had no gene match. The CDR3 sequence is 15 residues long. Germline V gene sequence: CDR1 PRHDT, CDR2 FYEKMQ (reference sequence). DNA of the CDR3: TGTGCCAGCAGGGAACAGGGGAGGAATAATGAAAAACTGTTTTTT. Protein sequence: CASREQGRNNEKLFF.

The V and J genes are TRBV20-1 and TRBJ2-7; 7 positions agree with TRBD2. V shed 6 bases, J shed 7 bases, and the junction held 6 bases outside the gene matches. CDR3 length: 11 residues. The germline V gene has CDR1 DFQATT and CDR2 SNEGSKA (reference sequence). The CDR3 sequence: CSAVGAGEQYV. The CDR3 region has the DNA TGCAGTGCAGTTGGAGCGGGGGAGCAGTACGTC.

This clone occurred once. The rearrangement links TRBV2 to TRBJ2-5; 7 bases agree with TRBD1. V lost 6 bases, J lost 4 bases, and 5 bases stayed unmatched. Germline V gene sequence: CDR1 SNHLY, CDR2 FYNNEI. This CDR3 is built from 13 residues. DNA for the CDR3: TGTGCCAGCAGGACAGGGTCTGGAGAGACCCAGTACTTC. Its protein product is CASRTGSGETQYF.

The chain has TRBV11-3 and TRBJ2-3; TRBD2 matches 10 bases. The CDR3 is made up of 15 amino acids. Unmatched junction bases numbered 1, after V lost 1 base and J lost 3 bases. The germline CDR1 and CDR2 sequences are SGHNT and YENEEA. CDR3 in amino acids: CASSLGSGGTDTQYF. The CDR3 DNA follows: TGTGCCAGCAGCTTAGGTAGCGGGGGGACAGATACGCAGTATTTT.